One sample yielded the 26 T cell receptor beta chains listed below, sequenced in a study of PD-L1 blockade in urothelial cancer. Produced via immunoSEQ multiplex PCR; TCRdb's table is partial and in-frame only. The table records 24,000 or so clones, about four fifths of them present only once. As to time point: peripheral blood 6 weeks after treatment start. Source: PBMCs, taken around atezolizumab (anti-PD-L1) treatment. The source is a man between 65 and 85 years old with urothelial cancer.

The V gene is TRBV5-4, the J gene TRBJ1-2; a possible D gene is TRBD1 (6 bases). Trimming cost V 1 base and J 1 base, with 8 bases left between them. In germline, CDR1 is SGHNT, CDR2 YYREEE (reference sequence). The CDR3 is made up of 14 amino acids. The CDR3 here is CASSLTGINYGYTF. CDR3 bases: TGTGCCAGCAGCTTGACAGGGATTAACTATGGCTACACCTTC. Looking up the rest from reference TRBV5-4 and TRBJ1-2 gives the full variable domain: ETGVTQSPTHLIKTRGQQVTLRCSSQSGHNTVSWYQQALGQGPQFIFQYYREEENGRGNFPPRFSGLQFPNYSSELNVNALELDDSALYLCASSLTGINYGYTFGSGTRLTVV.

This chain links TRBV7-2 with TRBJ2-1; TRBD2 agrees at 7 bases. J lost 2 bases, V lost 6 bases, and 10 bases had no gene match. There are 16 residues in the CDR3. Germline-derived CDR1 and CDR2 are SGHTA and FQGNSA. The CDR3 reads CASRRTSVDTYNEQFF. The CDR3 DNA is TGTGCCAGCAGAAGAACTAGCGTAGATACCTACAATGAGCAGTTCTTC.

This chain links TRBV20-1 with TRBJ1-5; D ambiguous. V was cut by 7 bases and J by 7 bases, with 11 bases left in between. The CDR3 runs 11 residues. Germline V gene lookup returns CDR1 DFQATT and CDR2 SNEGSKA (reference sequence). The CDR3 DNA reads TGCAGTGTTGGAGGGTCCCAGCCCCAGCATTTT. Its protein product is CSVGGSQPQHF.

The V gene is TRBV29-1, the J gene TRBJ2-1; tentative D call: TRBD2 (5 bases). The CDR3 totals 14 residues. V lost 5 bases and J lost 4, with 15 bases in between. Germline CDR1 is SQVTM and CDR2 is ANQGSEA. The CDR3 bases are TGCAGCGTTTATAGCCCGCGGGTATACAATGAGCAGTTCTTC. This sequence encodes CSVYSPRVYNEQFF.

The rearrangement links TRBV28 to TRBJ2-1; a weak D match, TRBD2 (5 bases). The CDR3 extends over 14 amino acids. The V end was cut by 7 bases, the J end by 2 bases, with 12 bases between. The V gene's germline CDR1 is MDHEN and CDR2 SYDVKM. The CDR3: CASNLRAAYNEQFF. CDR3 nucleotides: TGTGCCAGCAACTTGAGGGCCGCCTACAATGAGCAGTTCTTC.

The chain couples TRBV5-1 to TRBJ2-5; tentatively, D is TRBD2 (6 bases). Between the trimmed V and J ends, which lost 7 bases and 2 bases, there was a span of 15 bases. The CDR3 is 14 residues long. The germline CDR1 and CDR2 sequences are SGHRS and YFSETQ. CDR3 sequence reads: CASHGGTVQETQYF. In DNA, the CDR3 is TGCGCCAGCCATGGGGGGACTGTTCAAGAGACCCAGTACTTC.

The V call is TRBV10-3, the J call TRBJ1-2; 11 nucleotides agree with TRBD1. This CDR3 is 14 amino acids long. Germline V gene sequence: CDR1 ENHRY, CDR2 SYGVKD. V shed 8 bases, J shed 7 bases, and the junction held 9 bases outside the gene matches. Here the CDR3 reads CAIYYGQGALGYTF. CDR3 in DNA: TGTGCCATCTATTATGGACAGGGGGCGCTTGGCTACACCTTC.

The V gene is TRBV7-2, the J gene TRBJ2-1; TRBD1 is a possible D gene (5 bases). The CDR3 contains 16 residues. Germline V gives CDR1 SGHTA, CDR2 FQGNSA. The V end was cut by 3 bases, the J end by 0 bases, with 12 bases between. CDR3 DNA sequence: TGTGCCAGCAGCTTGGGGAAGGGGCTCTCCTACAATGAGCAGTTCTTC. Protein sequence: CASSLGKGLSYNEQFF. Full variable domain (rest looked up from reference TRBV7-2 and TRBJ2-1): GAGVSQSPSNKVTEKGKDVELRCDPISGHTALYWYRQSLGQGLEFLIYFQGNSAPDKSGLPSDRFSAERTGGSVSTLTIQRTQQEDSAVYLCASSLGKGLSYNEQFFGPGTRLTVL.

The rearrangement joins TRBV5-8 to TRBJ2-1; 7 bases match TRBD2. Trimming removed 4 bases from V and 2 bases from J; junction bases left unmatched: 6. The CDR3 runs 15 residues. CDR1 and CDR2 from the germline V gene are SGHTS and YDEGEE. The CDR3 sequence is CASSIGLVTYNEQFF. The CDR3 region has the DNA TGTGCCAGCAGCATAGGACTAGTCACCTACAATGAGCAGTTCTTC.

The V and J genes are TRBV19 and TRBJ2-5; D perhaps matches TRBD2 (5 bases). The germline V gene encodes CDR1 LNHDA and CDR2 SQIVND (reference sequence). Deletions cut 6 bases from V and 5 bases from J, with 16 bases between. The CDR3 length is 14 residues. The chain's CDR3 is CASRGADLGETQYF. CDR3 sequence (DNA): TGTGCCAGTAGGGGAGCGGATCTGGGGGAGACCCAGTACTTC.

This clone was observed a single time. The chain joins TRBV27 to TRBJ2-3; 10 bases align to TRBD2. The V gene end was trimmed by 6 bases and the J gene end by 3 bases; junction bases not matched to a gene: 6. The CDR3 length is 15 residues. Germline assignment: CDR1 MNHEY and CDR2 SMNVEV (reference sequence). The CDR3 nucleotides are TGTGCCAGCAGCCGTAGCGGGAGGTCTACAGATACGCAGTATTTT. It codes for CASSRSGRSTDTQYF.

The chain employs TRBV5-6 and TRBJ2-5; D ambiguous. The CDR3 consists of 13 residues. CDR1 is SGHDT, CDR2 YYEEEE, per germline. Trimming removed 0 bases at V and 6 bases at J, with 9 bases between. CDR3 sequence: CASSLGRSKTQYF. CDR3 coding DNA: TGTGCCAGCAGCTTGGGCAGGTCAAAGACCCAGTACTTC.

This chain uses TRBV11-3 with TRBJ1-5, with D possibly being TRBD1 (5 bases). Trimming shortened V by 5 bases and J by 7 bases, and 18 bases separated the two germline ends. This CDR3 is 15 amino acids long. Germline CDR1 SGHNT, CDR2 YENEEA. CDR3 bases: TGTGCCAGCAGCCGACCGGGGGGTTCGAGGCAGCCCCAGCATTTT. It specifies CASSRPGGSRQPQHF.

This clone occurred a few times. Written as DNA, the CDR3 is TGTGCCGTTCGACAGGCTACCGATGAGCAGTACTTC. This translates into CAVRQATDEQYF. The chain joins TRBV10-3 to TRBJ2-7, with D possibly TRBD1 on 6 matching bases. CDR3 size: 12 residues. V lost 11 bases and J lost 7, with 18 bases in between. Germline V gene data show CDR1 as ENHRY and CDR2 as SYGVKD.

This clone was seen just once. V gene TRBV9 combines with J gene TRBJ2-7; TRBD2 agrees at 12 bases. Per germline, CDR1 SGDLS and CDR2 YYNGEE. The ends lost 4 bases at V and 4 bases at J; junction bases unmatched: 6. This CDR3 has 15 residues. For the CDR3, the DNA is TGTGCCAGCAGCCCCCGACTAGCGGGAGTGTACGAGCAGTACTTC. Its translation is CASSPRLAGVYEQYF. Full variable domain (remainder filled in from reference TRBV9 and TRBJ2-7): DSGVTQTPKHLITATGQRVTLRCSPRSGDLSVYWYQQSLDQGLQFLIQYYNGEERAKGNILERFSAQQFPDLHSELNLSSLELGDSALYFCASSPRLAGVYEQYFGPGTRLTVT.

DNA of the CDR3: TGTGCCAGTAGTCATCGGGGAGAAAAGAACTATGGCTACACCTTC. Translating it yields CASSHRGEKNYGYTF. The J gene is TRBJ1-2, the V gene TRBV19; D ambiguous. CDR3 length: 15 amino acids. Germline-derived CDR1 and CDR2 are LNHDA and SQIVND (reference sequence). The V end lost 5 bases, the J end lost 2 bases, and 15 bases lay between the germline ends.

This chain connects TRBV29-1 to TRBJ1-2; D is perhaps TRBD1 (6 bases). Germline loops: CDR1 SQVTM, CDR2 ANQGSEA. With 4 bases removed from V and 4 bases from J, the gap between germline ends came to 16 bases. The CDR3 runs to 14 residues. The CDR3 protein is CSVALSQGFYGYTF. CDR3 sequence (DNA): TGCAGCGTTGCTCTTTCCCAGGGGTTCTATGGCTACACCTTC. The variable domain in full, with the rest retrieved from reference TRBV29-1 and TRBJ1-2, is SAVISQKPSRDICQRGTSLTIQCQVDSQVTMMFWYRQQPGQSLTLIATANQGSEATYESGFVIDKFPISRPNLTFSTLTVSNMSPEDSSIYLCSVALSQGFYGYTFGSGTRLTVV.

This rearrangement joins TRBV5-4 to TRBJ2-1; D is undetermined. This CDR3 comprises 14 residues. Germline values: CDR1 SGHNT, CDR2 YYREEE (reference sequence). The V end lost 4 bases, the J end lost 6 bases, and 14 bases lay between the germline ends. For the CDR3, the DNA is TGTGCCAGCAGCCCCGAAAGTTTTAGCAATGAGCAGTTCTTC. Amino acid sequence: CASSPESFSNEQFF. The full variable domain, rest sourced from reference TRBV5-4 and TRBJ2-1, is ETGVTQSPTHLIKTRGQQVTLRCSSQSGHNTVSWYQQALGQGPQFIFQYYREEENGRGNFPPRFSGLQFPNYSSELNVNALELDDSALYLCASSPESFSNEQFFGPGTRLTVL.

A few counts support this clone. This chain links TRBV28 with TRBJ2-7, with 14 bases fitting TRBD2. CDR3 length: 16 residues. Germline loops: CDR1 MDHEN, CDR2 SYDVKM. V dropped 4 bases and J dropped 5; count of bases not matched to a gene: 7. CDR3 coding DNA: TGTGCCAGCAGTTCCAGACTAGCGGGAGGGCCCCACGAGCAGTACTTC. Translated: CASSSRLAGGPHEQYF.

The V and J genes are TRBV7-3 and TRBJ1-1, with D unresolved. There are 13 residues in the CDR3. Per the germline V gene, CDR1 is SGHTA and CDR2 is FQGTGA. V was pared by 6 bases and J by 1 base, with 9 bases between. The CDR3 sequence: CASSSVRNTEAFF. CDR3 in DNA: TGTGCCAGCAGTTCCGTCCGGAACACTGAAGCTTTCTTT.

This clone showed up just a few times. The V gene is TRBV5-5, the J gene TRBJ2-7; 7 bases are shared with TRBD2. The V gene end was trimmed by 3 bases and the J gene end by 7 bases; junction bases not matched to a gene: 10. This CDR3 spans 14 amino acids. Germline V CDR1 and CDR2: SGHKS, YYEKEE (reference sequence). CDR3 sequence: CASSSDGGIWEQYF. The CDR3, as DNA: TGTGCCAGCAGCTCAGACGGGGGGATTTGGGAGCAGTACTTC.

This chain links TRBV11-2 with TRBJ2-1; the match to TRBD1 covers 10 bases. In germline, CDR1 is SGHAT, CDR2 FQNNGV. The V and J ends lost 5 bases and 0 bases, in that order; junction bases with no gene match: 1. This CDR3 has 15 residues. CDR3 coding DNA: TGTGCCAGCAGCCGGGACAGGGGCTCCTACAATGAGCAGTTCTTC. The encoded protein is CASSRDRGSYNEQFF.

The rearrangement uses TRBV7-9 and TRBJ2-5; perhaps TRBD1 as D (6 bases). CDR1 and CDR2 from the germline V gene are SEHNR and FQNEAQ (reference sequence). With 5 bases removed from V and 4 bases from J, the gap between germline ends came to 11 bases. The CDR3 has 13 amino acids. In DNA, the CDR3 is TGTGCCAGCAGCACCAACAGGGTAGAGACCCAGTACTTC. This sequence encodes CASSTNRVETQYF.

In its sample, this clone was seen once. DNA for the CDR3: TGTGCCAGCAGCGTAGAAGGGACAGGTGGACAGCCCCAGCATTTT. This translates into CASSVEGTGGQPQHF. The chain recombines TRBV9 with TRBJ1-5; 8 bases match TRBD1. With V trimmed by 0 bases and J by 7 bases, 6 bases remained unmatched. This CDR3 is 15 amino acids long. The germline V gene encodes CDR1 SGDLS and CDR2 YYNGEE.

CDR3 bases: TGTGCCAGCTCATTAGCGGGAGGTATGGTTTTTCATGAGCAGTTCTTC. Translated, it gives CASSLAGGMVFHEQFF. The V call is TRBV4-2, the J call TRBJ2-1, with TRBD2 matching 10 bases. The CDR3 has 16 amino acids. J was trimmed by 8 bases and V by 8 bases; bases with no gene match: 15. Germline V gene data show CDR1 as LGHNA and CDR2 as YNFKEQ.

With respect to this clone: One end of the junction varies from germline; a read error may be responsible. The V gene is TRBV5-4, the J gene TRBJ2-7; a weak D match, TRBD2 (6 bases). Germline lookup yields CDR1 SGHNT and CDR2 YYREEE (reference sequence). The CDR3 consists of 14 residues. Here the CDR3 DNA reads TGTGCCAGCAGCCCGATGGGGGGATACTACGGGCAGTACTTC. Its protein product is CASSPMGGYYGQYF. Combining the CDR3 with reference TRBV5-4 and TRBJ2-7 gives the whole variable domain ETGVTQSPTHLIKTRGQQVTLRCSSQSGHNTVSWYQQALGQGPQFIFQYYREEENGRGNFPPRFSGLQFPNYSSELNVNALELDDSALYLCASSPMGGYYGQYFGPGTRLTVT.